The source of this T cell receptor (beta chain) is a study of cytomegalovirus exposure and HLA in healthy donors. The V end was cut by 6 bases, the J end by 8 bases, with 13 bases between. The CDR3 has 13 residues. Per the germline V gene, CDR1 is KGHSH and CDR2 is LQKENI. Study-level findings and limits: A later analysis found that most CMV-associated TCR beta chains appeared HLA-restricted. In vitro work confirmed that a few CMV-associated chains recognize CMV antigens. TCR association rates varied by HLA locus in a later analysis, with DRB1 highest and HLA-C lowest. One variant, a missense change in DCLRE1C, was linked in a later analysis to TCR beta V- and J-gene trimming.

The PCR ran on 60 Vbeta and 13 Jbeta primers. Generated by immunoSEQ multiplex PCR, the TCRdb table keeps only in-frame clones and is missing some. The profile shows 80,000 or so clones, around 60% of them singletons. This clone was detected a few times. As yet, its antigen is unknown. Source material: PBMCs. The sequence was obtained from a male donor in good health and CMV-seropositive. The chain has TRBV18 and TRBJ1-4, with D possibly matching TRBD1 (5 bases). DNA for the CDR3: TGTGCCAGCTCTCCGCGGAACAGGGAAAAACTGTTTTTT. This translates into CASSPRNREKLFF.